This entry lists 29 T cell receptor beta chains sequenced from one sample in a study of T cell repertoires in cytomegalovirus infection. TCRdb analysed the reads with MiXCR anew, one entry per CDR3 protein. Counted here are fewer than 300,000 distinct CDR3 sequences, about 25% occurring once; the ten biggest clones make up over 11%. Sequences were obtained from PBMCs. These receptors came from a human donor in good health (CMV status not recorded). Some clones in this sample may be carry-over from other donors' samples.

At least ten counts were recorded for this clonotype. V usage is TRBV6-2 or TRBV6-3 and J usage is TRBJ2-7; either TRBD1 or TRBD2 may fit D (5 bases each). Looked up from germline, CDR1 is MNHEY and CDR2 is SVGEGT. The V end lost 2 bases, the J end lost 2 bases, and 10 bases lay between the germline ends. This CDR3 has 14 residues. The DNA for the CDR3 is TGTGCCAGCAGTTACGATCAGGGACCCTACGAGCAGTACTTC. This codes for CASSYDQGPYEQYF.

The genes are TRBV12-3 or TRBV12-4 and TRBJ2-2; no reliable D call. Trimming cost V 6 bases and J 0 bases, with 8 bases left between them. The CDR3 contains 14 residues. CDR3 loop: CASRETTNTGELFF. DNA for the CDR3: TGTGCCAGCAGGGAAACAACGAACACCGGGGAGCTGTTTTTT.

The V gene is TRBV10-3, the J gene TRBJ2-5, with D possibly matching TRBD2 (5 bases). Germline-derived CDR1 and CDR2 are ENHRY and SYGVKD. Trimming took off 7 bases at V and 4 bases at J, with 13 bases between the two ends. This CDR3 region has 13 residues. The chain's CDR3 is CAIKDHSGETQYF. The CDR3 DNA follows: TGTGCCATCAAGGACCACAGCGGAGAGACCCAGTACTTC.

Concerning this clonotype itself: This may be a read error, as it is one base from a much larger clone. The chain joins TRBV6-2 or TRBV6-3 to TRBJ1-1; TRBD1 might be the D (5 bases). Trimming left V 2 bases short and J 4 bases short, with 11 bases between. Germline CDR1 reads MNHEY; CDR2 reads SVGEGT. CDR3 size: 14 residues. The CDR3 here is CASSYVLGTTEAFF. Written as DNA, the CDR3 is TGTGCCAGCAGTTACGTTCTGGGGACCACTGAAGCTTTCTTT.

The chain recombines TRBV28 with TRBJ1-2; 8 positions agree with TRBD1. Germline V gene data show CDR1 as MDHEN and CDR2 as SYDVKM. There are 14 residues in the CDR3. Unmatched junction bases numbered 8, after V lost 6 bases and J lost 5 bases. CDR3 residues: CASRGQASVYGYTF. The CDR3 region has the DNA TGTGCCAGCAGGGGACAGGCGTCGGTGTATGGCTACACCTTC.

This clonotype showed up just a few times. The chain carries TRBV4-1 and TRBJ2-3; 7 bases align to TRBD1. The CDR3 length is 20 residues. With 0 bases clipped from V and 11 bases from J, the junction kept 26 bases outside the gene matches. Germline assignment: CDR1 MGHRA and CDR2 YSYEKL. In DNA form, the CDR3 reads TGCGCCAGCAGCCAAGATCCGGGGCGAGCAAAGGGGGCCTCCGAGTGGGAGCAGTATTTT. Translation gives CASSQDPGRAKGASEWEQYF.

This clonotype has a handful of counts. The CDR3 DNA is TGTGCCACTACTCAACTACCACCTGAGTTGGGGACAGATGGCTACACCTTC. It codes for CATTQLPPELGTDGYTF. The chain carries TRBV10-3 and TRBJ1-2; 7 nucleotides agree with TRBD1. Germline lookup yields CDR1 ENHRY and CDR2 SYGVKD. V gave up 10 bases and J gave up 6 bases; unmatched junction bases: 23. The CDR3 sequence is 17 residues long.

This clonotype was seen a handful of times. V usage is TRBV11-3 and J usage is TRBJ2-5; the match to TRBD2 covers 8 bases. CDR1 is SGHNT, CDR2 YENEEA, per germline. The CDR3 extends over 17 amino acids. J lost 2 bases, V lost 4 bases, and 12 bases had no gene match. The CDR3 DNA follows: TGTGCCAGCAGCTCGAAGGGAAGCGGGGGCCTTCAAGAGACCCAGTACTTC. It encodes CASSSKGSGGLQETQYF.

This clonotype was recorded at least ten times. The chain joins TRBV24-1 to TRBJ1-1; 8 bases match TRBD1. The CDR3 runs to 15 residues. The V and J ends lost 3 bases and 1 base, in that order; junction bases with no gene match: 3. Germline V gene lookup returns CDR1 KGHDR and CDR2 SFDVKD. The CDR3 region is CATSDPRGPNTEAFF. Here the CDR3 DNA reads TGTGCCACCAGTGATCCCAGGGGGCCGAACACTGAAGCTTTCTTT.

CDR3 coding DNA: TGTGCCAGCAGACAGGGGGGAGATACGCAGTATTTT. Its protein product is CASRQGGDTQYF. V and J are TRBV11-2 and TRBJ2-3, with TRBD1 matching over 8 bases. The CDR3 contains 12 residues. The trim removed 6 bases at V and 5 bases at J, leaving 1 base unmatched. From germline, CDR1 is SGHAT and CDR2 FQNNGV.

This clonotype was found many times. The chain uses TRBV29-1 and TRBJ1-1, with D hard to call. This CDR3 is built from 12 residues. The V gene lost 3 bases and the J gene lost 0 bases, with 5 bases spanning the gap. Germline assignment: CDR1 SQVTM and CDR2 ANQGSEA. The CDR3 reads CSVDGVNTEAFF. The CDR3 coding sequence is TGCAGCGTTGACGGGGTGAACACTGAAGCTTTCTTT.

This clonotype was observed a handful of times. The junction departs from the called germline gene at one end, perhaps through a read error. The CDR3 is CSARGPPNAEAFF. In nucleotides, the CDR3 is TGCAGTGCTAGAGGACCACCGAACGCTGAAGCTTTCTTT. The rearrangement uses TRBV20-1 and TRBJ1-1; D call uncertain. The CDR3 consists of 13 residues. Germline assignment: CDR1 DFQATT and CDR2 SNEGSKA (reference sequence).

This clonotype has only a few counts. The rearrangement links TRBV10-1 to TRBJ2-7; D is uncertain. V lost 5 bases to trimming and J lost 5 bases, with 10 bases between them. Germline V gives CDR1 WNHNN, CDR2 SYGVQD (reference sequence). CDR3 size: 12 residues. The CDR3 sequence: CASSKQGNEQYF. CDR3 in DNA: TGCGCCAGCAGTAAACAAGGGAACGAGCAGTACTTC.

The rearrangement links TRBV7-2 to TRBJ1-5; 8 nucleotides match TRBD1. The length of the CDR3 is 15 residues. The V segment lost 1 base and the J segment 6 bases; nucleotides outside the gene matches: 5. CDR1 and CDR2 from the germline V gene are SGHTA and FQGNSA. CDR3 residues: CASSLVTGGLQPQHF. The CDR3 nucleotides read TGTGCCAGCAGCTTAGTCACAGGGGGTCTTCAGCCCCAGCATTTT. The entire variable domain, with the rest obtained from reference TRBV7-2 and TRBJ1-5, is as follows: GAGVSQSPSNKVTEKGKDVELRCDPISGHTALYWYRQSLGQGLEFLIYFQGNSAPDKSGLPSDRFSAERTGGSVSTLTIQRTQQEDSAVYLCASSLVTGGLQPQHFGDGTRLSIL.

This chain joins TRBV24-1 and TRBJ1-2, with D unclear. The CDR3 contains 15 residues. Germline V gene sequence: CDR1 KGHDR, CDR2 SFDVKD. V lost 3 bases, J lost 2 bases, and 12 bases lay in between. The CDR3 protein is CATSDAGPGNYGYTF. In DNA, the CDR3 is TGTGCCACCAGTGATGCCGGCCCCGGGAACTATGGCTACACCTTC.

This clonotype was seen ten or more times. The chain combines TRBV7-2 with TRBJ1-1; perhaps TRBD1 as D (6 bases). V was cut by 4 bases and J by 1 base, with 10 bases left in between. The CDR3 totals 14 residues. From germline, CDR1 is SGHTA and CDR2 FQGNSA. In DNA, the CDR3 is TGTGCCAGCAGCTCCCCGGGACAGAACACTGAAGCTTTCTTT. Its protein product is CASSSPGQNTEAFF.

V gene TRBV28 combines with J gene TRBJ2-7; 8 bases agree with TRBD2. Looked up from germline, CDR1 is MDHEN and CDR2 is SYDVKM. CDR3 length: 15 residues. The V gene end was trimmed by 3 bases and the J gene end by 6 bases; junction bases not matched to a gene: 10. CDR3 sequence reads: CASSLMGTRGSEQYF. CDR3 DNA: TGTGCCAGCAGTTTGATGGGGACTAGAGGATCCGAGCAGTACTTC.

The rearrangement joins TRBV12-3 or TRBV12-4 to TRBJ1-5; 11 nucleotides agree with TRBD1. The CDR3 is made up of 14 amino acids. V dropped 7 bases and J dropped 8; count of bases not matched to a gene: 7. CDR3 coding DNA: TGTGCCAGCACCTTGGGACAGGGGGAAAAGCCCCAGCATTTT. Its translation is CASTLGQGEKPQHF.

At least ten counts were recorded for this clonotype. The gene calls are TRBV28 and TRBJ1-2; D not certain. Deletions cut 2 bases from V and 4 bases from J, with 8 bases between. The CDR3 length is 13 residues. Germline V CDR1 and CDR2: MDHEN, SYDVKM. The CDR3 loop reads CASSLSQFYGYTF. The CDR3 coding sequence is TGTGCCAGCAGTTTAAGTCAGTTCTATGGCTACACCTTC.

This chain connects TRBV9 to TRBJ1-4; D remains ambiguous. The germline CDR1 and CDR2 sequences are SGDLS and YYNGEE. The V gene lost 1 base and the J gene lost 5 bases, with 6 bases spanning the gap. The CDR3 has 13 amino acids. In DNA form, the CDR3 reads TGTGCCAGCAGCGTACAACCGAATGAAAAACTGTTTTTT. It is translated as CASSVQPNEKLFF.

The table lists this clonotype with a few counts. This chain links TRBV19 with TRBJ2-1; D remains unclear. This CDR3 is 14 amino acids long. Germline V gene sequence: CDR1 LNHDA, CDR2 SQIVND (reference sequence). V was cut by 5 bases and J by 8 bases, with 16 bases left in between. Here the CDR3 DNA reads TGTGCCAGTAGTTCGGGTAGAGTTGATTATGAGCAGTTCTTC. Protein product: CASSSGRVDYEQFF.

This clonotype was picked up many times. The chain links TRBV7-2 to TRBJ2-7; 8 bases line up with TRBD2. Losses at the gene ends were 6 bases for V and 7 bases for J; bases not matched to a gene: 23. Germline values: CDR1 SGHTA, CDR2 FQGNSA. The CDR3 contains 18 residues. This chain's CDR3 is CASSLNPNSGIIFREQYF. The CDR3 nucleotides read TGTGCCAGCAGTTTAAACCCCAATAGCGGGATCATCTTCAGGGAGCAGTACTTC.

The chain couples TRBV30 to TRBJ1-5, with 7 bases fitting TRBD1. CDR1 GTSNPN and CDR2 SVGIG come from the germline V gene (reference sequence). This CDR3 has 15 amino acids. The V gene end was trimmed by 0 bases and the J gene end by 3 bases; junction bases not matched to a gene: 5. CDR3 loop: CAWSVTGAPNQPQHF. CDR3 DNA: TGTGCCTGGAGTGTAACAGGGGCGCCCAATCAGCCCCAGCATTTT.

The chain couples TRBV10-3 to TRBJ2-5; 8 nucleotides align to TRBD1. This CDR3 comprises 16 residues. J gave up 5 bases and V 0 bases, and 8 bases lay outside the gene matches. The germline V gene encodes CDR1 ENHRY and CDR2 SYGVKD. CDR3 sequence (DNA): TGTGCCATCAGTGAGTCGGCTGGACAGGGTGTGGAGACCCAGTACTTC. This codes for CAISESAGQGVETQYF.

V gene TRBV7-9 combines with J gene TRBJ2-2, with a tentative D call TRBD1 (6 bases). The CDR3 runs 14 residues. Looked up from germline, CDR1 is SEHNR and CDR2 is FQNEAQ (reference sequence). V gave up 3 bases and J gave up 6 bases, with 11 bases separating them. CDR3 in DNA: TGTGCCAGCAGCTTTTTCAGGGGCGCCGGGGAGCTGTTTTTT. The encoded protein is CASSFFRGAGELFF.

The chain links TRBV30 to TRBJ1-1; D remains ambiguous. Trimming cost V 1 base and J 0 bases, with 6 bases left between them. This CDR3 has 13 residues. Germline loops: CDR1 GTSNPN, CDR2 SVGIG (reference sequence). CDR3 region: CAWSGTLNTEAFF. In DNA, the CDR3 is TGTGCCTGGAGTGGAACACTGAACACTGAAGCTTTCTTT.

This clonotype was seen many times. V and J are TRBV7-2 and TRBJ2-7, with 8 nucleotides matching TRBD2. Germline lookup yields CDR1 SGHTA and CDR2 FQGNSA. Trimming cost V 5 bases and J 1 base; bases outside gene matches: 10. This CDR3 has 16 amino acids. The CDR3 DNA is TGTGCCAGCAGCCCAGGGGCCGGGAGGGTGTCCTACGAGCAGTACTTC. Its protein product is CASSPGAGRVSYEQYF.

This chain uses TRBV19 with TRBJ2-3; D not certain. Germline V gene sequence: CDR1 LNHDA, CDR2 SQIVND (reference sequence). Between the trimmed V and J ends, which lost 7 bases and 5 bases, there was a span of 7 bases. This CDR3 contains 11 residues. The CDR3 sequence is CASTTVDTQYF. CDR3 nucleotides: TGTGCCAGTACTACAGTAGATACGCAGTATTTT.

This clonotype was seen at least ten times. The chain links TRBV7-2 to TRBJ2-5; D call uncertain. Trimming shortened V by 3 bases and J by 5 bases, and 10 bases separated the two germline ends. Germline lookup yields CDR1 SGHTA and CDR2 FQGNSA. The CDR3 runs to 13 residues. This CDR3 reads CASSFSFQETQYF. CDR3 nucleotides: TGTGCCAGCAGCTTCTCGTTCCAGGAGACCCAGTACTTC.